This TCR beta chain was recorded in a study of graft-versus-host responses after intestinal transplantation. Study-wide background: Recipients were all induced with anti-thymocyte globulin, then given tacrolimus and steroids for about three years.

TCRdb's copy holds only in-frame clones and misses some; the assay was immunoSEQ multiplex PCR. Among approximately 54,000 clones listed, approximately 88% were seen once. Study results and limitations: Detected in recipient marrow were GvH clones, some of which were first observed in ileum or blood. Circulating GvH clone levels at their peak were associated with HvG declines (early post-transplant).

This clone came up a few times. What it binds is not known. V dropped 5 bases and J dropped 5 bases, with 17 bases sitting between them. Germline V gene data show CDR1 as SGHRS and CDR2 as YFSETQ. CDR3 length equals 15 residues. J is TRBJ1-5 and V is TRBV5-1; D is possibly TRBD1 (5 bases). The clonotype was recovered from a human donor who was the organ donor for an intestinal transplant. The source material was unstimulated CD4+ T cells sorted from spleen or lymph node cells, sampled before transplant. CDR3 residues: CASRDRGVGDQPQHF. The DNA of the CDR3 is TGCGCCAGCAGGGACCGGGGGGTAGGGGATCAGCCCCAGCATTTT.